Listed here are 30 T cell receptor beta chains from one sample, sequenced in a study of persistence of HIV-infected CD4 T cells. Lysates of CMV-infected fibroblasts at 9 to 10 ug/mL stimulated these cells. CD4+ T cells upregulating both CD40 ligand and CD69 were sorted as responding cells. Sequencing used immunoSEQ version 4 in survey mode. Generated by immunoSEQ multiplex PCR, the TCRdb table keeps only in-frame clones and is missing some. The table includes just under 20,000 clones, around 78% detected once. These receptors have no identified antigens. Source: CD4+ T cells sorted from PBMCs after roughly 19-hour stimulation, taken from a patient who received antiretroviral therapy. Receptor source: an adult man with HIV who was CMV-seropositive.

The chain uses TRBV2 and TRBJ1-2; D ambiguous. This CDR3 has 13 residues. V dropped 5 bases and J dropped 8 bases, with 15 bases sitting between them. Germline assignment: CDR1 SNHLY and CDR2 FYNNEI. CDR3 bases: TGTGCCAGCAGTTCCTTTTTACATGTGGGCTACACCTTC. Its translation: CASSSFLHVGYTF. Full variable domain (rest looked up from reference TRBV2 and TRBJ1-2): EPEVTQTPSHQVTQMGQEVILRCVPISNHLYFYWYRQILGQKVEFLVSFYNNEISEKSEIFDDQFSVERPDGSNFTLKIRSTKLEDSAMYFCASSSFLHVGYTFGSGTRLTVV.

The chain recombines TRBV9 with TRBJ2-1; 9 bases map to TRBD2. This CDR3 has 16 residues. The J segment lost 6 bases and the V segment lost 2 bases, leaving 9 bases of the junction unmatched. In germline, CDR1 is SGDLS, CDR2 YYNGEE. The CDR3 protein is CASSVLEASGINEQFF. The CDR3 coding sequence is TGTGCCAGCAGCGTGTTGGAGGCTAGCGGGATCAATGAGCAGTTCTTC.

The chain employs TRBV28 and TRBJ2-2; either TRBD1 or TRBD2 may fit D (7 bases each). This CDR3 is built from 16 residues. The ends were cut back, 6 bases at V and 0 bases at J, with 14 bases in the middle. Germline V gene data show CDR1 as MDHEN and CDR2 as SYDVKM. DNA of the CDR3: TGTGCCAGCAGGACGGGAGGACAGGCGAACACCGGGGAGCTGTTTTTT. The encoded protein is CASRTGGQANTGELFF. Using reference TRBV28 and TRBJ2-2 for the parts outside the CDR3, the full variable domain is DVKVTQSSRYLVKRTGEKVFLECVQDMDHENMFWYRQDPGLGLRLIYFSYDVKMKEKGDIPEGYSVSREKKERFSLILESASTNQTSMYLCASRTGGQANTGELFFGEGSRLTVL.

The table lists this clone with a count of one. This rearrangement joins TRBV30 to TRBJ2-1; TRBD2 might be the D (7 bases). In germline, CDR1 is GTSNPN, CDR2 SVGIG (reference sequence). This CDR3 contains 13 residues. Trimming took off 2 bases at V and 7 bases at J, with 12 bases between the two ends. The CDR3 sequence is CAWSTGGQNEQFF. DNA of the CDR3: TGTGCCTGGAGTACGGGGGGCCAGAATGAGCAGTTCTTC.

The CDR3 DNA sequence: TGTGCCACCAGCAGAGAAGGGGGTGTCTACGAGCAGTACTTC. Translating it yields CATSREGGVYEQYF. This chain joins TRBV15 and TRBJ2-7; possible D gene TRBD1, 6 bases. In germline, CDR1 is LNHNV, CDR2 YYDKDF (reference sequence). This CDR3 comprises 14 residues. The V gene lost 0 bases and the J gene lost 3 bases, with 9 bases spanning the gap.

This clone was detected only a few times. The V call is TRBV6-1, the J call TRBJ1-2, with 7 bases matching TRBD1. J lost 6 bases, V lost 2 bases, and 3 bases had no gene match. Germline lookup yields CDR1 MNHNS and CDR2 SASEGT. The CDR3 loop spans 13 amino acids. Here the CDR3 DNA reads TGTGCCAGCAGTGAACAAACAGGGGATGGCTACACCTTC. Translating it yields CASSEQTGDGYTF.

The rearrangement uses TRBV12-5 and TRBJ2-7; D is possibly TRBD1 (5 bases). The ends were cut back, 2 bases at V and 4 bases at J, with 12 bases in the middle. Germline lookup yields CDR1 LGHNT and CDR2 FRNRAP. The CDR3 consists of 14 residues. CDR3 nucleotide sequence: TGTGCTAGTGGTTTGAAGGGGATAACATACGAGCAGTACTTC. It specifies CASGLKGITYEQYF.

V and J are TRBV18 and TRBJ1-1; 9 bases are a match to TRBD1. Per the germline V gene, CDR1 is KGHSH and CDR2 is LQKENI. The V and J ends lost 3 bases and 1 base, in that order; junction bases with no gene match: 3. The CDR3 has 15 residues. In nucleotides, the CDR3 is TGTGCCAGCTCACCTGGACAGGGGCAGAACACTGAAGCTTTCTTT. Amino acids: CASSPGQGQNTEAFF.

The rearrangement links TRBV27 to TRBJ1-1, with D maybe TRBD1 (6 bases). The V gene lost 10 bases and the J gene lost 0 bases, with 21 bases spanning the gap. CDR1 and CDR2 from the germline V gene are MNHEY and SMNVEV (reference sequence). The CDR3 loop spans 16 amino acids. CDR3 region: CATRPGTFIMNTEAFF. DNA of the CDR3: TGTGCCACCCGACCAGGGACATTTATCATGAACACTGAAGCTTTCTTT.

The rearrangement joins TRBV5-8 to TRBJ2-7; 7 bases line up with TRBD1. V shed 6 bases, J shed 1 base, and the junction held 1 base outside the gene matches. Germline lookup yields CDR1 SGHTS and CDR2 YDEGEE. CDR3 length: 12 residues. CDR3: CASTGQSYEQYF. As DNA, the CDR3 is TGTGCCAGCACGGGACAGTCCTACGAGCAGTACTTC.

In this sample, this clone is hyperexpanded (1% or more). The chain has TRBV2 and TRBJ1-6; 7 bases fit TRBD1. The length of the CDR3 is 15 residues. J gave up 7 bases and V 5 bases, and 8 bases lay outside the gene matches. Germline CDR1 is SNHLY and CDR2 is FYNNEI. For the CDR3, the DNA is TGTGCCAGCAGTCTTTCCGGGACAGAAAATTCACCCCTCCACTTT. Protein product: CASSLSGTENSPLHF.

This clone came up a few times. The V call is TRBV5-4, the J call TRBJ1-6; D is undetermined. This CDR3 contains 14 residues. The ends were cut back, 1 base at V and 7 bases at J, with 9 bases in the middle. Germline CDR1 SGHNT, CDR2 YYREEE (reference sequence). For the CDR3, the DNA is TGTGCCAGCAGCTTGAAGGGAGAGAATTCACCCCTCCACTTT. This encodes CASSLKGENSPLHF.

The chain combines TRBV19 with TRBJ1-2; D might be TRBD1 (5 bases). Deletions cut 5 bases from V and 7 bases from J, with 14 bases between. Per the germline V gene, CDR1 is LNHDA and CDR2 is SQIVND (reference sequence). The CDR3 extends over 13 amino acids. This CDR3 reads CASSWVGRSGYTF. CDR3 DNA sequence: TGTGCCAGTAGTTGGGTGGGACGCTCTGGCTACACCTTC.

This clone was observed a few times. The V call is TRBV9, the J call TRBJ1-1; D ambiguous. Trimming pared 2 bases from V and 7 bases from J, leaving 15 bases between. Germline V gives CDR1 SGDLS, CDR2 YYNGEE. The CDR3 extends over 14 amino acids. CDR3 sequence: CASSVSPFPIEAFF. Here the CDR3 DNA reads TGTGCCAGCAGCGTTAGCCCTTTCCCGATTGAAGCTTTCTTT. The full variable domain, its missing parts supplied by reference TRBV9 and TRBJ1-1, is DSGVTQTPKHLITATGQRVTLRCSPRSGDLSVYWYQQSLDQGLQFLIQYYNGEERAKGNILERFSAQQFPDLHSELNLSSLELGDSALYFCASSVSPFPIEAFFGQGTRLTVV.

The gene calls are TRBV19 and TRBJ2-2, with 7 bases lining up with TRBD1. Trimming took 10 bases from V and 7 from J; bases not matched to a gene: 6. The length of the CDR3 is 12 residues. The V gene's germline CDR1 is LNHDA and CDR2 SQIVND (reference sequence). The CDR3 spells CATRQGVGELFF. The CDR3 DNA follows: TGTGCCACCAGGCAGGGGGTCGGGGAGCTGTTTTTT.

V and J are TRBV18 and TRBJ2-7; D is unresolved. V lost 1 base and J lost 5, with 18 bases in between. The germline CDR1 and CDR2 sequences are KGHSH and LQKENI. The CDR3 is 16 amino acids. The DNA of the CDR3 is TGTGCCAGCTCACCACAAGTTGCTGGCAGGACCAACGAGCAGTACTTC. Protein sequence: CASSPQVAGRTNEQYF.

The chain employs TRBV15 and TRBJ2-7; D may be TRBD1 (6 bases). Trimming pared 4 bases from V and 4 bases from J, leaving 8 bases between. Germline assignment: CDR1 LNHNV and CDR2 YYDKDF (reference sequence). The CDR3 runs 12 residues. As DNA, the CDR3 is TGTGCCACCAGCACCCAGGGGTACGAGCAGTACTTC. This encodes CATSTQGYEQYF.

Turning to this clone: Relative to the germline gene, one junction end is altered; a read error may explain this. CDR3 protein: CASTLGRNLGYEQYF. The CDR3 DNA sequence: TGTGCCAGCACTTTAGGGCGGAATCTCGGGTACGAGCAGTACTTC. The chain combines TRBV28 with TRBJ2-7, with unresolved D. The CDR3 consists of 15 residues. Germline CDR1 is MDHEN and CDR2 is SYDVKM.

J is TRBJ2-7 and V is TRBV19; TRBD1 matches 11 bases. The CDR3 extends over 14 amino acids. Trimming at V came to 7 bases and at J to 7 bases, leaving 9 bases not matched to a gene. Per germline, CDR1 LNHDA and CDR2 SQIVND (reference sequence). In DNA form, the CDR3 reads TGTGCCAGTACTTCCGGGACAGGGGGAGGAGAGCAGTACTTC. This codes for CASTSGTGGGEQYF. The entire variable domain, with the rest obtained from reference TRBV19 and TRBJ2-7, is as follows: DGGITQSPKYLFRKEGQNVTLSCEQNLNHDAMYWYRQDPGQGLRLIYYSQIVNDFQKGDIAEGYSVSREKKESFPLTVTSAQKNPTAFYLCASTSGTGGGEQYFGPGTRLTVT.

This clone was picked up one time. The V and J genes are TRBV6-5 and TRBJ2-4; D gene ambiguous. Trimming took off 2 bases at V and 4 bases at J, with 6 bases between the two ends. Germline CDR1 reads MNHEY; CDR2 reads SVGAGI. CDR3 length equals 13 residues. The CDR3 here is CASSYSGKNIQYF. The DNA for the CDR3 is TGTGCCAGCAGTTACAGTGGAAAAAACATTCAGTACTTC.

The rearrangement joins TRBV24-1 to TRBJ2-1, with D perhaps matching TRBD1 or TRBD2 (7 bases each). Germline V gene data show CDR1 as KGHDR and CDR2 as SFDVKD. The CDR3 covers 15 residues. Trimming took off 6 bases at V and 6 bases at J, with 17 bases between the two ends. DNA of the CDR3: TGTGCCACCAGTACCCGACAGGGAGGGGGCAATGAGCAGTTCTTC. It codes for CATSTRQGGGNEQFF.

V gene TRBV27 combines with J gene TRBJ2-2, with 8 bases that match TRBD2. There are 16 residues in the CDR3. Per the germline V gene, CDR1 is MNHEY and CDR2 is SMNVEV (reference sequence). Trimming took 6 bases from V and 5 from J; bases not matched to a gene: 11. The CDR3 sequence: CASRPGRGAGTGELFF. The CDR3 DNA reads as TGTGCCAGCAGACCCGGGCGGGGGGCTGGGACCGGGGAGCTGTTTTTT.

This clone was detected only a few times. The V call is TRBV7-9, the J call TRBJ1-3; D call uncertain. There are 17 residues in the CDR3. V was clipped by 4 bases and J by 0 bases, with 16 bases between them. Germline CDR1 and CDR2: SEHNR and FQNEAQ (reference sequence). The CDR3: CASSSLEPAVSGNTIYF. The DNA for the CDR3 is TGTGCCAGCAGCTCCCTCGAACCGGCGGTCTCTGGAAACACCATATATTTT.

J is TRBJ2-2 and V is TRBV7-2, with D perhaps matching TRBD2 (5 bases). This CDR3 has 16 amino acids. V lost 4 bases and J lost 0, with 12 bases in between. Germline-derived CDR1 and CDR2 are SGHTA and FQGNSA. The CDR3 coding sequence is TGTGCCAGCAGCTCCTCTAGGACTGCGAACACCGGGGAGCTGTTTTTT. It specifies CASSSSRTANTGELFF.

The CDR3 nucleotides are TGCAGTGCTAGTCGTCGCGGGACAGGGACCTACGAGCAGTACTTC. This encodes CSASRRGTGTYEQYF. V usage is TRBV20-1 and J usage is TRBJ2-7; TRBD1 aligns across 9 bases. This CDR3 is built from 15 residues. After removal of 3 bases from V and 2 bases from J, the junction contained 8 bases not matched to a gene. In germline, CDR1 is DFQATT, CDR2 SNEGSKA (reference sequence).

The chain joins TRBV28 to TRBJ1-5; weak D call: TRBD1 (6 bases). CDR1 and CDR2 from the germline V gene are MDHEN and SYDVKM. There are 15 residues in the CDR3. The V gene lost 2 bases and the J gene lost 1 base, with 9 bases spanning the gap. The CDR3 is CASSLSDRSNQPQHF. The CDR3 nucleotides read TGTGCCAGCAGTTTAAGTGACAGGAGCAATCAGCCCCAGCATTTT.

The rearrangement uses TRBV19 and TRBJ1-2; 8 nucleotides align to TRBD1. This CDR3 is 15 amino acids long. The V gene end was trimmed by 3 bases and the J gene end by 6 bases; junction bases not matched to a gene: 9. Germline CDR1 is LNHDA and CDR2 is SQIVND (reference sequence). This chain's CDR3 is CASSIGQGLTHGYTF. CDR3 coding DNA: TGTGCCAGTAGTATTGGACAGGGCCTTACCCATGGCTACACCTTC.

This clone occurred a few times. The rearrangement links TRBV6-5 to TRBJ1-6; D call uncertain. The V end was cut by 5 bases, the J end by 7 bases, with 6 bases between. This CDR3 is built from 12 residues. Per germline, CDR1 MNHEY and CDR2 SVGAGI. The CDR3 DNA reads as TGTGCCAGCAGTAACGTAAATTCACCCCTCCACTTT. Its translation is CASSNVNSPLHF.

The chain employs TRBV3-1 (or the pseudogene TRBV3-2) and TRBJ2-7; TRBD1 matches 7 bases. Trimming took 4 bases from V and 5 from J; bases not matched to a gene: 11. The CDR3 contains 15 residues. From germline, CDR1 is LGHDT and CDR2 YNNKEL (reference sequence). The DNA of the CDR3 is TGTGCCAGCAGCCCCCTCGACAGGGACGGGGACGAGCAGTACTTC. It translates to CASSPLDRDGDEQYF.

V is TRBV10-1 and J is TRBJ1-3; D unresolved. The germline gives CDR1 WNHNN, CDR2 SYGVQD (reference sequence). V was clipped by 4 bases and J by 4 bases, with 17 bases between them. This CDR3 spans 16 amino acids. Here the CDR3 DNA reads TGCGCCAGCAGTGGGAGAAGCTCCTCGGGCGGAAACACCATATATTTT. It translates to CASSGRSSSGGNTIYF.